The sequence of this TCR beta chain was determined in a study of cytomegalovirus exposure and HLA in healthy donors. 13 Jbeta primers and 60 Vbeta primers were used for the PCR. Profiling relied on immunoSEQ multiplex PCR, and the TCRdb table lists in-frame clones only, not all of them. The table lists under 200,000 clones, around 75% of them singletons. Germline CDR1 and CDR2: MDHEN and SYDVKM. The CDR3 extends over 14 amino acids. The table lists this clone with a few counts. Sequenced sample: PBMCs. The rearrangement uses TRBV28 and TRBJ2-5, with 7 bases aligning to TRBD2. With the DNA end fitting TRBJ2-7 better, the J assignment may be wrong. The receptor comes from a woman in her thirties or forties in good health and CMV-seropositive. The CDR3 protein is CATTLAGVVYEQYF. The DNA for the CDR3 is TGTGCCACGACCCTGGCGGGAGTAGTCTACGAGCAGTACTTC.